What follows are 7 T cell receptor beta chains derived from one specimen sequenced in a study of vaccination and CD4 T cells after COVID-19. Sequenced with the Oncomine TCR Beta short-read assay was DNA taken from cultured CD4+ T cells. TCRdb re-called the PCR reads through MiXCR, storing one row per CDR3 protein. The sample includes 9,000 to 10,000 distinct CDR3 sequences, over 30% of them seen just once. Sample treatment: approximately nine-day PBMC culture with coronavirus spike peptide pools or control peptides (ViraFEST assay). CD4+ T-cell collection from the unexposed donor predated the COVID-19 pandemic (2011-2018). These receptors have no identified antigens. Sequencing was performed on CD4+ T cells from blood, cultured in vitro. These receptors all stem from a human donor in good health.

This chain uses TRBV27 with TRBJ2-7; 8 positions agree with TRBD1. Germline V gives CDR1 MNHEY, CDR2 SMNVEV (reference sequence). The CDR3 extends over 19 amino acids. The V segment lost 0 bases and the J segment 1 base; nucleotides outside the gene matches: 14. The CDR3 sequence is CASSLSGIGTGRWSYEQYF. The CDR3 DNA reads as TGTGCCAGCAGTTTATCTGGTATAGGGACAGGACGATGGTCCTACGAGCAGTACTTC.

This clonotype was seen only a few times. This sequence joins TRBV24-1 and TRBJ2-3, with a tentative D call TRBD2 (5 bases). V was cut by 0 bases and J by 6 bases, with 9 bases left in between. The length of the CDR3 is 14 residues. Germline CDR1 is KGHDR and CDR2 is SFDVKD. The chain's CDR3 is CATSDLQSGDTQYF. The CDR3 DNA reads as TGTGCCACCAGTGATTTGCAATCGGGGGATACGCAGTATTTT.

The chain uses TRBV7-9 and TRBJ1-2, with D tentatively TRBD1 (6 bases). V lost 5 bases and J lost 2, with 6 bases in between. The length of the CDR3 is 12 residues. The germline V gene has CDR1 SEHNR and CDR2 FQNEAQ (reference sequence). CDR3 region: CASSTGNYGYTF. CDR3 DNA: TGTGCCAGCAGCACAGGGAACTATGGCTACACCTTC.

This clonotype was seen a few times. V is TRBV6-1 and J is TRBJ2-2, with 10 bases matching TRBD1. Per the germline V gene, CDR1 is MNHNS and CDR2 is SASEGT. CDR3 length: 16 amino acids. V trimming: 5 bases; J trimming: 7 bases; junction bases outside the gene matches: 10. DNA of the CDR3: TGTGCCAGCAGTCCGAGAGCCGGGACAGGGGTCGGGGAGCTGTTTTTT. It encodes CASSPRAGTGVGELFF.

The V and J genes are TRBV18 and TRBJ1-5; TRBD1 aligns across 8 bases. Per germline, CDR1 KGHSH and CDR2 LQKENI. This CDR3 is built from 16 residues. The V and J ends lost 4 bases and 4 bases, in that order; junction bases with no gene match: 9. The CDR3 sequence is CASSLTGTGLNQPQHF. CDR3 bases: TGTGCCAGCTCACTAACCGGGACAGGCCTTAATCAGCCCCAGCATTTT.

The chain links TRBV20-1 to TRBJ1-5; maybe TRBD1 (6 bases). The V gene lost 4 bases and the J gene lost 0 bases, with 16 bases spanning the gap. Per the germline V gene, CDR1 is DFQATT and CDR2 is SNEGSKA (reference sequence). This CDR3 spans 16 amino acids. The DNA for the CDR3 is TGCAGTGCTAAAAAAGGACAGTTCAATAGCAATCAGCCCCAGCATTTT. This translates into CSAKKGQFNSNQPQHF.

This sequence joins TRBV11-2 and TRBJ2-7; TRBD1 might be the D (6 bases). Germline CDR1 reads SGHAT; CDR2 reads FQNNGV. Between the trimmed V and J ends, which lost 5 bases and 2 bases, there was a span of 13 bases. The CDR3 runs 14 residues. CDR3 DNA sequence: TGTGCCAGCAGCACTCTCAGGGGAACCTACGAGCAGTACTTC. Protein sequence: CASSTLRGTYEQYF.